These 13 T cell receptor beta chains originate from one sample sequenced in a study of cytomegalovirus exposure and HLA in healthy donors. The PCR used 60 Vbeta and 13 Jbeta primers. Method: immunoSEQ multiplex PCR; TCRdb's copy keeps in-frame clones and lacks some. The data hold about 100,000 clones, with just under 75% observed a single time. Sequenced: PBMCs. The receptors originated from a man aged 45-65 years in good health and CMV-seropositive.

V and J are TRBV11-2 and TRBJ2-5; 7 bases are shared with TRBD1. Germline V gene sequence: CDR1 SGHAT, CDR2 FQNNGV. J gave up 7 bases and V 4 bases, and 15 bases lay outside the gene matches. The CDR3 length is 16 residues. For the CDR3, the DNA is TGTGCCAGCAGCTCAAACAGGGGCCGATTTCCGAGGACCCAGTACTTC. It is translated as CASSSNRGRFPRTQYF.

This chain connects TRBV7-3 to TRBJ2-3; 7 bases line up with TRBD2. With V trimmed by 1 base and J by 8 bases, 3 bases remained unmatched. Germline V gene lookup returns CDR1 SGHTA and CDR2 FQGTGA. The CDR3 spans 13 residues. The CDR3 is CASSLRGEGTQYF. CDR3 in DNA: TGTGCCAGCAGCTTAAGAGGGGAGGGTACGCAGTATTTT.

This sequence joins TRBV9 and TRBJ2-1, with 7 bases matching TRBD2. The V and J ends lost 2 bases and 10 bases, in that order; junction bases with no gene match: 15. The germline CDR1 and CDR2 sequences are SGDLS and YYNGEE. The CDR3 consists of 16 residues. This CDR3 reads CASSVLTSASPGEQFF. CDR3 DNA: TGTGCCAGCAGCGTCCTTACTAGCGCCTCCCCGGGGGAGCAGTTCTTC.

This chain joins TRBV7-9 and TRBJ1-5; 7 positions match TRBD1. Trimming at V came to 8 bases and at J to 3 bases, leaving 7 bases not matched to a gene. The CDR3 contains 14 residues. The germline gives CDR1 SEHNR, CDR2 FQNEAQ (reference sequence). CDR3 nucleotide sequence: TGTGCCAGCGGTACAGGGGATACCAATCAGCCCCAGCATTTT. This sequence encodes CASGTGDTNQPQHF.

Written as DNA, the CDR3 is TGTGCCAGCAGCTTGGGTATAGCCTATGGCTACACCTTC. It encodes CASSLGIAYGYTF. The chain couples TRBV5-5 to TRBJ1-2; unclear D gene. Looked up from germline, CDR1 is SGHKS and CDR2 is YYEKEE (reference sequence). Deletions cut 0 bases from V and 4 bases from J, with 7 bases between. The CDR3 has 13 amino acids. Based on the CDR3 plus reference TRBV5-5 and TRBJ1-2, the full variable domain is DAGVTQSPTHLIKTRGQQVTLRCSPISGHKSVSWYQQVLGQGPQFIFQYYEKEERGRGNFPDRFSARQFPNYSSELNVNALLLGDSALYLCASSLGIAYGYTFGSGTRLTVV.

V usage is TRBV18 and J usage is TRBJ2-3; 7 bases are shared with TRBD2. CDR1 is KGHSH and CDR2 is LQKENI in the germline V gene. This CDR3 is 15 amino acids long. J gave up 4 bases and V 3 bases, and 7 bases lay outside the gene matches. The CDR3 sequence: CASSPRLAVADTQYF. CDR3 bases: TGTGCCAGCTCACCCAGACTAGCTGTTGCAGATACGCAGTATTTT.

The table lists this clone with a few counts. The chain employs TRBV27 and TRBJ2-7; perhaps TRBD1 as D (6 bases). Trimming stripped 8 bases from V and 2 bases from J, with 22 bases between. In germline, CDR1 is MNHEY, CDR2 SMNVEV (reference sequence). This CDR3 contains 16 residues. The CDR3 DNA reads as TGTGCCAGCGCGATTGATACCGGGACAAGAACCTACGAGCAGTACTTC. Translation: CASAIDTGTRTYEQYF.

V and J are TRBV21-1 and TRBJ2-5; TRBD2, the table's D call, was not compared with the DNA. TRBV21-1 is a documented pseudogene. CDR3 size: 13 residues. This CDR3 is CASSARAMETQYF. For the CDR3, the DNA is TGTGCCAGCAGCGCGAGGGCCATGGAGACCCAGTACTTC.

This clone came up a few times. The gene calls are TRBV11-2 and TRBJ2-1, with 10 bases matching TRBD1. Trimming took 4 bases from V and 8 from J; bases not matched to a gene: 11. The CDR3 covers 16 residues. Germline CDR1 SGHAT, CDR2 FQNNGV. CDR3: CASSYQPGQGYDEQFF. CDR3 in DNA: TGTGCCAGCAGCTATCAACCGGGACAGGGGTACGATGAGCAGTTCTTC. Filled out from reference TRBV11-2 and TRBJ2-1, the complete variable domain reads EAGVAQSPRYKIIEKRQSVAFWCNPISGHATLYWYQQILGQGPKLLIQFQNNGVVDDSQLPKDRFSAERLKGVDSTLKIQPAKLEDSAVYLCASSYQPGQGYDEQFFGPGTRLTVL.

The chain recombines TRBV9 with TRBJ1-4; 8 bases agree with TRBD1. Losses at the gene ends were 4 bases for V and 8 bases for J; bases not matched to a gene: 10. CDR3 size: 15 residues. CDR1 is SGDLS, CDR2 YYNGEE, per germline. As DNA, the CDR3 is TGTGCCAGCAGCAACGGACAGGGAGTCGGCGAAAAACTGTTTTTT. Amino acids: CASSNGQGVGEKLFF.

The rearrangement joins TRBV10-2 to TRBJ2-5; TRBD1 aligns across 9 bases. This CDR3 has 13 residues. The germline V gene has CDR1 WSHSY and CDR2 SAAADI. The J segment lost 1 base and the V segment lost 7 bases, leaving 1 base of the junction unmatched. For the CDR3, the DNA is TGCGCCAGCACGGACAGGGGCCAAGAGACCCAGTACTTC. Its protein product is CASTDRGQETQYF.

This clone appeared a few times. CDR3 protein: CAWSPRDTRAHEQYF. DNA for the CDR3: TGTGCCTGGAGTCCCCGGGACACCCGAGCCCACGAGCAGTACTTC. The chain couples TRBV30 to TRBJ2-7; a possible D gene is TRBD1 (6 bases). V lost 2 bases, J lost 5 bases, and 19 bases lay in between. The CDR3 consists of 15 residues. Germline CDR1 and CDR2: GTSNPN and SVGIG (reference sequence). The full variable domain, completed using reference TRBV30 and TRBJ2-7, is SQTIHQWPATLVQPVGSPLSLECTVEGTSNPNLYWYRQAAGRGLQLLFYSVGIGQISSEVPQNLSASRPQDRQFILSSKKLLLSDSGFYLCAWSPRDTRAHEQYFGPGTRLTVT.

The chain joins TRBV11-3 to TRBJ2-5, with D tentatively TRBD1 (5 bases). The V gene lost 5 bases and the J gene lost 1 base, with 11 bases spanning the gap. The CDR3 length is 14 residues. In germline, CDR1 is SGHNT, CDR2 YENEEA. The CDR3 here is CASSAGQTQETQYF. CDR3 in DNA: TGTGCCAGCAGCGCCGGACAAACCCAAGAGACCCAGTACTTC.